This entry describes one TCR beta chain. The entry originates in a study of blood T cell repertoires in COVID-19. At the level of the study: Researchers got acute and convalescent COVID-19 samples from the United States, Italy and Spain. T cells, B-cell-depleted T cells, or PBMCs provided the cDNA or gDNA that served as material.

TCRdb's table, derived via immunoSEQ multiplex PCR, lists solely in-frame clones and lacks some. The data show some 140,000 clones, 81% seen once. The CDR3 loop spans 19 amino acids. Germline V lookup: CDR1 SGHDN, CDR2 FVKESK. J was trimmed by 3 bases and V by 0 bases; bases with no gene match: 10. This clonotype was obtained from a woman aged 55 to 70 with active or convalescent COVID-19. Material for sequencing was peripheral blood. V is TRBV14 and J is TRBJ2-6, with TRBD1 identical over 8 bases. CDR3 sequence reads: CASSQESQGALFGANVLTF. As DNA, the CDR3 is TGTGCCAGCAGCCAAGAGTCTCAGGGGGCGCTTTTTGGGGCCAACGTCCTGACTTTC.